Included here is one T cell receptor beta chain sequence, with context. No antigen is known for it. CDR1 is MNHEY, CDR2 SVGAGI, per germline. CDR3 length equals 15 residues. V dropped 0 bases and J dropped 6 bases, with 12 bases sitting between them. The sample originates from a study of T cell responses to AZD1222 COVID-19 vaccine. Study-wide context: Second-dose timings of about 4 or about 12 weeks were pooled. Study-wide results and limits: After the peak T cell response, and only then, were repertoires sampled. Spike was spanned by vaccine-associated CD4 TCRs, with dominance at 160-218 and 743-854.

Sequenced by immunoSEQ multiplex PCR; TCRdb stores in-frame clones only, minus some. The table includes more than 35,000 clones, about 83% detected once. The receptor comes from an adult in good health. The gene calls are TRBV6-5 and TRBJ2-1, with D possibly matching TRBD1 (6 bases). The sample in question was peripheral blood, obtained on day 0 of AZD1222 vaccination. The CDR3 region has the DNA TGTGCCAGCAGTTACTCGGGCAGGGGTGGCAATGAGCAGTTCTTC. It translates to CASSYSGRGGNEQFF.